A single sample gave rise to the 32 T cell receptor beta chains below, sequenced in a study of shared clonotypes between healthy human individuals. Clones were read by immunoSEQ multiplex PCR, and TCRdb kept only the in-frame ones, dropping some. The sample records fewer than 1.4 million clones, about 80% being singletons. The sample was memory CD4+ T cells from PBMCs. Described subset: CD45RA-negative fraction. The receptors shown here come from a man between 18 and 29 years old in good health. Some clones in this sample may be carry-over from other donors' samples.

This clone was picked up one time. This chain's CDR3 is CASSVGGGLANEKLFF. In DNA form, the CDR3 reads TGTGCCAGCAGCGTAGGAGGGGGCTTGGCTAATGAAAAACTGTTTTTT. The rearrangement uses TRBV9 and TRBJ1-4, with TRBD1 matching 7 bases. V shed 0 bases and J 3 bases; nucleotides not matched to a gene: 5. This CDR3 spans 16 amino acids. CDR1 is SGDLS and CDR2 is YYNGEE in the germline V gene.

The chain recombines TRBV25-1 with TRBJ1-4, with 7 positions matching TRBD1. The V gene end was trimmed by 6 bases and the J gene end by 7 bases; junction bases not matched to a gene: 8. The CDR3 has 14 residues. Germline CDR1 is MGHDK and CDR2 is SYGVNS. The CDR3 DNA follows: TGTGCCAGCAGGAATACAGGGGTGGGTGAAAAACTGTTTTTT. This translates into CASRNTGVGEKLFF.

V usage is TRBV30 and J usage is TRBJ1-2; TRBD1 matches 7 bases. The junction had 9 bases not matched to a gene; V was cut back by 5 bases and J by 3 bases. CDR1 and CDR2 (germline): GTSNPN, SVGIG (reference sequence). The CDR3 contains 14 residues. DNA of the CDR3: TGTGCCTGGGCCGCCGGGACAGCTTACTATGGCTACACCTTC. It specifies CAWAAGTAYYGYTF. The whole variable domain, filled in from reference TRBV30 and TRBJ1-2, reads SQTIHQWPATLVQPVGSPLSLECTVEGTSNPNLYWYRQAAGRGLQLLFYSVGIGQISSEVPQNLSASRPQDRQFILSSKKLLLSDSGFYLCAWAAGTAYYGYTFGSGTRLTVV.

This chain links TRBV28 with TRBJ2-1; 14 nucleotides line up with TRBD2. This CDR3 has 15 amino acids. J lost 8 bases, V lost 7 bases, and 7 bases had no gene match. The germline V gene encodes CDR1 MDHEN and CDR2 SYDVKM. In DNA, the CDR3 is TGTGCCAGCATCGCCGGACTAGCGGGAGGTTATGAGCAGTTCTTC. Its protein product is CASIAGLAGGYEQFF.

The chain employs TRBV9 and TRBJ2-5; a possible D gene is TRBD1 (5 bases). Germline loops: CDR1 SGDLS, CDR2 YYNGEE. Trimming removed 0 bases from V and 4 bases from J, with 13 bases in between. CDR3 length: 15 amino acids. The CDR3 sequence is CASSVGGRAAETQYF. In DNA, the CDR3 is TGTGCCAGCAGCGTAGGTGGCAGGGCTGCAGAGACCCAGTACTTC.

The chain links TRBV2 to TRBJ2-5; D remains ambiguous. The J call may be incorrect, as the DNA end agrees better with TRBJ2-7. The CDR3 is 13 residues long. CDR1 SNHLY and CDR2 FYNNEI come from the germline V gene. CDR3 in DNA: TGTGCCAGCAGTGATAGAAGGTCCTACGAGCAGTACTTC. Translating gives CASSDRRSYEQYF.

The V call is TRBV28, the J call TRBJ2-3; D possibly matches TRBD1 or TRBD2 (5 bases each). CDR3 length equals 16 residues. V shed 7 bases and J shed 5 bases, with 22 bases lying between them. Germline V lookup: CDR1 MDHEN, CDR2 SYDVKM. In DNA, the CDR3 is TGTGCCAGCACCCTAGGCCGGGACCGACGGGAAGATACGCAGTATTTT. Protein product: CASTLGRDRREDTQYF.

The sample holds one count of this clone. The chain links TRBV5-1 to TRBJ1-1; the D gene is possibly TRBD1 (6 bases). Looked up from germline, CDR1 is SGHRS and CDR2 is YFSETQ. CDR3 length: 14 amino acids. V was clipped by 0 bases and J by 6 bases, with 12 bases between them. DNA for the CDR3: TGCGCCAGCAGCTTGGCCAGGGCAGGGGCTGAAGCTTTCTTT. Translation: CASSLARAGAEAFF.

Turning to this clone: Other DNA sequences in this specimen translate into the identical CDR3. This rearrangement joins TRBV18 to TRBJ1-2; the match to TRBD1 covers 7 bases. Per the germline V gene, CDR1 is KGHSH and CDR2 is LQKENI. V was clipped by 6 bases and J by 3 bases; unmatched bases: 7. The CDR3 runs to 14 residues. DNA of the CDR3: TGTGCCAGCTCTCCGACAACAGGGGACTATGGCTACACCTTC. Amino acids: CASSPTTGDYGYTF. Complete variable domain (other parts from reference TRBV18 and TRBJ1-2): NAGVMQNPRHLVRRRGQEARLRCSPMKGHSHVYWYRQLPEEGLKFMVYLQKENIIDESGMPKERFSAEFPKEGPSILRIQQVVRGDSAAYFCASSPTTGDYGYTFGSGTRLTVV.

This rearrangement joins TRBV6-1 to TRBJ2-7; D possibly uses TRBD1 or TRBD2 (6 bases each). Germline CDR1 is MNHNS and CDR2 is SASEGT. CDR3 size: 16 residues. V lost 3 bases, J lost 4 bases, and 19 bases lay in between. CDR3 nucleotides: TGTGCCAGCAGTGACCTATTTGGGGGGCTAAAGTACGAGCAGTACTTC. The encoded protein is CASSDLFGGLKYEQYF.

V is TRBV4-2 and J is TRBJ2-1; the match to TRBD2 covers 10 bases. Germline loops: CDR1 LGHNA, CDR2 YNFKEQ. The V segment lost 3 bases and the J segment 7 bases; nucleotides outside the gene matches: 21. There are 20 residues in the CDR3. The CDR3 region is CASSQIGLLSSGSMENEQFF. CDR3 in DNA: TGTGCCAGCAGCCAGATAGGGCTACTGTCTAGCGGGAGTATGGAGAATGAGCAGTTCTTC.

In its sample, this clone was seen many times. V gene TRBV2 combines with J gene TRBJ2-3, with D maybe TRBD2 (5 bases). The germline gives CDR1 SNHLY, CDR2 FYNNEI. CDR3 length: 14 amino acids. The V gene lost 2 bases and the J gene lost 4 bases, with 10 bases spanning the gap. DNA of the CDR3: TGTGCCAGCAGTGAAAGTGCGGGCCCAGATACGCAGTATTTT. It encodes CASSESAGPDTQYF.

The chain employs TRBV30 and TRBJ1-1; D possibly corresponds to TRBD1 (5 bases). The CDR3 contains 14 residues. Between the trimmed V and J ends, which lost 3 bases and 1 base, there was a span of 12 bases. CDR1 GTSNPN and CDR2 SVGIG come from the germline V gene (reference sequence). Here the CDR3 DNA reads TGTGCCTGGAGGAGAGTTGGGGGGAACACTGAAGCTTTCTTT. Its protein is CAWRRVGGNTEAFF.

The chain carries TRBV7-2 and TRBJ2-1; weak D call: TRBD1 (5 bases). The CDR3 sequence is 16 residues long. Trimming removed 5 bases at V and 4 bases at J, with 18 bases between. The germline V gene encodes CDR1 SGHTA and CDR2 FQGNSA. The CDR3 DNA reads as TGTGCCAGCAGCGTACAGGTCCTTCAGGCGTACAATGAGCAGTTCTTC. This sequence encodes CASSVQVLQAYNEQFF.

A few counts support this clone. CDR3 DNA sequence: TGTGCCAGCAGCGTAGAACATATCACTTCGAACACTGAAGCTTTCTTT. This sequence encodes CASSVEHITSNTEAFF. The chain couples TRBV9 to TRBJ1-1; D is uncertain. Germline values: CDR1 SGDLS, CDR2 YYNGEE. Trimming cost V 0 bases and J 1 base, with 13 bases left between them. This CDR3 is built from 16 residues.

This clone was recorded a few times. The chain recombines TRBV19 with TRBJ1-6; 7 nucleotides match TRBD1. Per germline, CDR1 LNHDA and CDR2 SQIVND (reference sequence). Germline trimming cut 6 bases from V and 7 bases from J; bases unmatched to any gene: 9. This CDR3 contains 15 residues. The CDR3 region is CASRRRQGYNSPLHF. CDR3 nucleotide sequence: TGTGCCAGTAGAAGACGACAGGGTTACAATTCACCCCTCCACTTT.

Worth noting for this clone: The sample carries other DNA sequences with the same CDR3. The V gene is TRBV5-1, the J gene TRBJ2-5, with D unresolved. Deletions cut 0 bases from V and 5 bases from J, with 8 bases between. The CDR3 is made up of 13 amino acids. Germline CDR1 and CDR2: SGHRS and YFSETQ. The CDR3 loop reads CASSLEGPETQYF. For the CDR3, the DNA is TGCGCCAGCAGCTTGGAAGGCCCGGAGACCCAGTACTTC. Together with reference TRBV5-1 and TRBJ2-5, the CDR3 gives the full variable domain: KAGVTQTPRYLIKTRGQQVTLSCSPISGHRSVSWYQQTPGQGLQFLFEYFSETQRNKGNFPGRFSGRQFSNSRSEMNVSTLELGDSALYLCASSLEGPETQYFGPGTRLLVL.

V gene TRBV4-3 combines with J gene TRBJ1-2, with 10 bases identical to TRBD1. Germline V gene sequence: CDR1 LGHNA, CDR2 YSLEER. V was pared by 0 bases and J by 3 bases, with 1 base of the junction left unmatched. The CDR3 is 15 amino acids. The CDR3 DNA reads TGCGCCAGCAGCCAAGATGGGACAGGGGACTATGGCTACACCTTC. Amino acid sequence: CASSQDGTGDYGYTF.

The chain recombines TRBV5-5 with TRBJ1-1; D uncertain. Trimming left V 0 bases short and J 8 bases short, with 20 bases between. The CDR3 has 16 amino acids. Looked up from germline, CDR1 is SGHKS and CDR2 is YYEKEE (reference sequence). The CDR3: CASSLADIVGRREAFF. In DNA form, the CDR3 reads TGTGCCAGCAGCTTGGCGGATATAGTGGGTCGGCGAGAAGCTTTCTTT.

This chain uses TRBV5-6 with TRBJ2-5, with TRBD1 as a possible D gene (5 bases). From germline, CDR1 is SGHDT and CDR2 YYEEEE. The CDR3 runs to 14 residues. The V end lost 2 bases, the J end lost 7 bases, and 15 bases lay between the germline ends. CDR3 in DNA: TGTGCCAGCAGCTTTGTTACAGGTCAGGGGACCCAGTACTTC. This gives the protein CASSFVTGQGTQYF. Full variable domain (remainder filled in from reference TRBV5-6 and TRBJ2-5): DAGVTQSPTHLIKTRGQQVTLRCSPKSGHDTVSWYQQALGQGPQFIFQYYEEEERQRGNFPDRFSGHQFPNYSSELNVNALLLGDSALYLCASSFVTGQGTQYFGPGTRLLVL.

This clone was picked up a small number of times. The rearrangement joins TRBV5-1 to TRBJ1-1, with 9 positions matching TRBD1. The CDR3 contains 14 residues. The V and J ends lost 2 bases and 4 bases, in that order; junction bases with no gene match: 3. The germline V gene encodes CDR1 SGHRS and CDR2 YFSETQ. DNA of the CDR3: TGCGCCAGCAGCTTATGGACAGGGGCCACTGAAGCTTTCTTT. Translated: CASSLWTGATEAFF.

V and J are TRBV30 and TRBJ1-3; the D gene is possibly TRBD1 (5 bases). This CDR3 has 16 residues. Germline assignment: CDR1 GTSNPN and CDR2 SVGIG (reference sequence). V lost 8 bases to trimming and J lost 0 bases, with 20 bases between them. The CDR3 loop reads CAAWGRATPSGNTIYF. The CDR3 bases are TGTGCCGCCTGGGGCAGGGCCACCCCCTCTGGAAACACCATATATTTT.

This clone was detected only once. This chain links TRBV7-8 with TRBJ2-7; tentatively, D is TRBD1 (5 bases). Germline lookup yields CDR1 SGHVS and CDR2 FQNEAQ. This CDR3 region has 14 residues. Deletions cut 3 bases from V and 6 bases from J, with 15 bases between. CDR3: CASSLFRTHGEQYF. CDR3 nucleotide sequence: TGTGCCAGCAGCTTGTTTAGGACACATGGCGAGCAGTACTTC.

The V call is TRBV28, the J call TRBJ1-4, with D unresolved. The germline V and J ends were trimmed by 4 bases and 0 bases, with 12 bases remaining between them. The CDR3 has 16 residues. Germline assignment: CDR1 MDHEN and CDR2 SYDVKM. The CDR3 bases are TGTGCCAGCAGTTCCAACTGGGGTTCAACTAATGAAAAACTGTTTTTT. Translation gives CASSSNWGSTNEKLFF.

J is TRBJ2-7 and V is TRBV5-5; D is possibly TRBD2 (6 bases). Germline V gene data show CDR1 as SGHKS and CDR2 as YYEKEE (reference sequence). V shed 1 base and J shed 0 bases, with 11 bases lying between them. CDR3 length: 15 residues. The chain's CDR3 is CASSLSSGNSYEQYF. The CDR3 nucleotides are TGTGCCAGCAGCTTGAGTAGCGGAAACTCCTACGAGCAGTACTTC.

This chain uses TRBV6-1 with TRBJ1-5; tentative D call: TRBD1 (5 bases). Trimming stripped 11 bases from V and 12 bases from J, with 29 bases between. Germline V gene lookup returns CDR1 MNHNS and CDR2 SASEGT. The CDR3 contains 15 residues. In DNA, the CDR3 is TGTGCCGTCTCCAGCCCTTCCGGGGCCGGGGTCCTCCAGCATTTT. Amino acid sequence: CAVSSPSGAGVLQHF.

The chain joins TRBV5-5 to TRBJ2-7; D possibly corresponds to TRBD2 (6 bases). The CDR3 runs to 15 residues. Trimming shortened V by 5 bases and J by 1 base, and 16 bases separated the two germline ends. The V gene's germline CDR1 is SGHKS and CDR2 YYEKEE (reference sequence). The CDR3 here is CASRESAGRSYEQYF. The CDR3 nucleotides are TGTGCCAGCAGGGAATCGGCGGGGAGGTCCTACGAGCAGTACTTC.

This chain connects TRBV5-6 to TRBJ1-2; D is ambiguous. CDR1 SGHDT and CDR2 YYEEEE come from the germline V gene. The CDR3 is made up of 14 amino acids. Trimming shortened V by 4 bases and J by 1 base, and 11 bases separated the two germline ends. CDR3 region: CASSPRSSNYGYTF. The CDR3 DNA sequence: TGTGCCAGCAGCCCCCGTTCAAGTAACTATGGCTACACCTTC. Full variable domain (remainder filled in from reference TRBV5-6 and TRBJ1-2): DAGVTQSPTHLIKTRGQQVTLRCSPKSGHDTVSWYQQALGQGPQFIFQYYEEEERQRGNFPDRFSGHQFPNYSSELNVNALLLGDSALYLCASSPRSSNYGYTFGSGTRLTVV.

V gene TRBV2 combines with J gene TRBJ2-5, with D hard to call. The CDR3 is 12 amino acids. Looked up from germline, CDR1 is SNHLY and CDR2 is FYNNEI. Trimming left V 7 bases short and J 5 bases short, with 11 bases between. The CDR3: CASKRSGETQYF. The CDR3 coding sequence is TGTGCCAGCAAGAGATCCGGGGAGACCCAGTACTTC. The whole variable domain, filled in from reference TRBV2 and TRBJ2-5, reads EPEVTQTPSHQVTQMGQEVILRCVPISNHLYFYWYRQILGQKVEFLVSFYNNEISEKSEIFDDQFSVERPDGSNFTLKIRSTKLEDSAMYFCASKRSGETQYFGPGTRLLVL.

Of note for this clone: The same CDR3 can be traced to other DNA sequences in this sample. The V call is TRBV20-1, the J call TRBJ1-2, with no clear D. The germline CDR1 and CDR2 sequences are DFQATT and SNEGSKA (reference sequence). Deletions cut 3 bases from V and 4 bases from J, with 6 bases between. The CDR3 runs to 11 residues. CDR3 sequence: CSARTGYGYTF. The CDR3 DNA follows: TGCAGTGCTAGGACGGGCTATGGCTACACCTTC.

This clone was picked up many times. This chain connects TRBV7-9 to TRBJ2-2; D not resolved. The CDR3 is 16 amino acids. Germline CDR1 and CDR2: SEHNR and FQNEAQ (reference sequence). Trimming took 5 bases from V and 1 from J, leaving 14 bases between them. CDR3 in DNA: TGTGCCAGCAGCCCCCAGTCTTTATGGAACACCGGGGAGCTGTTTTTT. Its translation: CASSPQSLWNTGELFF.

This clone was recorded a few times. V gene TRBV2 combines with J gene TRBJ1-1; the D gene is possibly TRBD1 (6 bases). With 7 bases removed from V and 2 bases from J, the gap between germline ends came to 11 bases. Germline lookup yields CDR1 SNHLY and CDR2 FYNNEI. The CDR3 covers 13 residues. The CDR3 DNA reads TGTGCCAGCACTGTACAGGGTAACACTGAAGCTTTCTTT. Its translation is CASTVQGNTEAFF. The whole variable domain, remainder taken from reference TRBV2 and TRBJ1-1, is EPEVTQTPSHQVTQMGQEVILRCVPISNHLYFYWYRQILGQKVEFLVSFYNNEISEKSEIFDDQFSVERPDGSNFTLKIRSTKLEDSAMYFCASTVQGNTEAFFGQGTRLTVV.